This entry lists 29 T cell receptor beta chains sequenced from one sample in a study of blood T cell repertoires in COVID-19. TCRdb's copy holds only in-frame clones and misses some; the assay was immunoSEQ multiplex PCR. The sample holds 52,000 or so clones, 87% seen once. The sample was peripheral blood. The source is a man aged 35 to 55 with COVID-19, enrolled during active disease.

The chain joins TRBV28 to TRBJ2-7; D is possibly TRBD1 (6 bases). Germline V gene data show CDR1 as MDHEN and CDR2 as SYDVKM. V lost 5 bases and J lost 0, with 11 bases in between. This CDR3 spans 14 amino acids. In DNA, the CDR3 is TGTGCCAGCAGTAGACAGGCTAGCTCCTACGAGCAGTACTTC. The encoded protein is CASSRQASSYEQYF. Looking up the rest from reference TRBV28 and TRBJ2-7 gives the full variable domain: DVKVTQSSRYLVKRTGEKVFLECVQDMDHENMFWYRQDPGLGLRLIYFSYDVKMKEKGDIPEGYSVSREKKERFSLILESASTNQTSMYLCASSRQASSYEQYFGPGTRLTVT.

This clone has just one count. The V call is TRBV6-1, the J call TRBJ1-5, with D maybe TRBD1 (6 bases). Germline V gene lookup returns CDR1 MNHNS and CDR2 SASEGT. V was clipped by 3 bases and J by 2 bases, with 11 bases between them. The CDR3 length is 15 residues. The CDR3 region is CASSDEAGGNQPQHF. CDR3 bases: TGTGCCAGCAGTGATGAGGCAGGGGGCAATCAGCCCCAGCATTTT.

V gene TRBV28 combines with J gene TRBJ1-2; D possibly corresponds to TRBD1 (6 bases). This CDR3 is built from 14 residues. V was trimmed by 3 bases and J by 7 bases, leaving 15 bases between them. From germline, CDR1 is MDHEN and CDR2 SYDVKM. Written as DNA, the CDR3 is TGTGCCAGCAGTTTCCGGCTGGGGGCGGGTGGCTACACCTTC. It codes for CASSFRLGAGGYTF.

This chain links TRBV27 with TRBJ2-5; TRBD2 matches at 10 bases. Per germline, CDR1 MNHEY and CDR2 SMNVEV (reference sequence). The CDR3 is made up of 15 amino acids. Trimming took 5 bases from V and 4 from J; bases not matched to a gene: 7. The CDR3, as DNA: TGTGCCAGCAGTCCCGGGACTAGCGTTGTAGAGACCCAGTACTTC. Translated, it gives CASSPGTSVVETQYF.

V usage is TRBV5-6 and J usage is TRBJ2-7; TRBD2 matches 9 bases. This CDR3 has 15 residues. CDR1 SGHDT and CDR2 YYEEEE come from the germline V gene. V lost 2 bases, J lost 5 bases, and 8 bases stayed unmatched. This CDR3 reads CASSLSGGPGDEQYF. The CDR3 DNA reads TGTGCCAGCAGCTTAAGCGGGGGGCCCGGGGACGAGCAGTACTTC.

The genes are TRBV7-6 and TRBJ1-2, with 11 bases fitting TRBD1. The CDR3 is 15 amino acids. Germline trimming cut 5 bases from V and 7 bases from J; bases unmatched to any gene: 9. Germline CDR1 reads SGHVS; CDR2 reads FNYEAQ. The CDR3 region is CASSLGQGAGSGYTF. CDR3 DNA sequence: TGTGCCAGCAGCCTCGGACAGGGGGCTGGTAGTGGCTACACCTTC.

This chain uses TRBV5-5 with TRBJ1-1; 10 bases line up with TRBD1. The CDR3 is made up of 14 amino acids. V shed 2 bases and J 5 bases; nucleotides not matched to a gene: 3. The V gene's germline CDR1 is SGHKS and CDR2 YYEKEE (reference sequence). The CDR3 sequence is CASSLGGQGTEAFF. DNA of the CDR3: TGTGCCAGCAGCTTAGGGGGACAGGGGACTGAAGCTTTCTTT. Looking up the rest from reference TRBV5-5 and TRBJ1-1 gives the full variable domain: DAGVTQSPTHLIKTRGQQVTLRCSPISGHKSVSWYQQVLGQGPQFIFQYYEKEERGRGNFPDRFSARQFPNYSSELNVNALLLGDSALYLCASSLGGQGTEAFFGQGTRLTVV.

The count of this clone is one. CDR3 loop: CASILDRGGTEAFF. Here the CDR3 DNA reads TGTGCCAGCATCTTGGACAGGGGGGGCACTGAAGCTTTCTTT. V and J are TRBV6-5 and TRBJ1-1; TRBD1 matches at 10 bases. V shed 7 bases, J shed 4 bases, and the junction held 6 bases outside the gene matches. This CDR3 contains 14 residues. Per the germline V gene, CDR1 is MNHEY and CDR2 is SVGAGI.

The chain carries TRBV30 and TRBJ1-2; a possible D gene is TRBD1 (5 bases). Germline V lookup: CDR1 GTSNPN, CDR2 SVGIG (reference sequence). This CDR3 comprises 15 residues. V was clipped by 0 bases and J by 4 bases, with 15 bases between them. The CDR3: CAWSVVQGGGYGYTF. The CDR3, as DNA: TGTGCCTGGAGTGTAGTGCAGGGCGGTGGCTATGGCTACACCTTC.

The V gene is TRBV27, the J gene TRBJ1-2, with 9 nucleotides matching TRBD1. J gave up 7 bases and V 3 bases, and 9 bases lay outside the gene matches. This CDR3 is 15 amino acids long. Germline lookup yields CDR1 MNHEY and CDR2 SMNVEV (reference sequence). CDR3 in amino acids: CASSFLGQGTGGYTF. In DNA form, the CDR3 reads TGTGCCAGCAGTTTTCTCGGACAGGGGACAGGTGGCTACACCTTC.

This clone was seen once. J is TRBJ1-4 and V is TRBV19, with 8 bases lining up with TRBD1. Germline V CDR1 and CDR2: LNHDA, SQIVND (reference sequence). J gave up 3 bases and V 5 bases, and 8 bases lay outside the gene matches. This CDR3 is built from 16 residues. The CDR3 DNA reads as TGTGCCAGTAGTGCACGACAGGGGAGTCCTAATGAAAAACTGTTTTTT. Translated, it gives CASSARQGSPNEKLFF. The whole variable domain, remainder taken from reference TRBV19 and TRBJ1-4, is DGGITQSPKYLFRKEGQNVTLSCEQNLNHDAMYWYRQDPGQGLRLIYYSQIVNDFQKGDIAEGYSVSREKKESFPLTVTSAQKNPTAFYLCASSARQGSPNEKLFFGSGTQLSVL.

This chain uses TRBV19 with TRBJ2-6, with D maybe TRBD1 (6 bases). V lost 3 bases and J 4 bases, leaving 10 bases between the germline ends. Germline CDR1 and CDR2: LNHDA and SQIVND (reference sequence). The CDR3 loop spans 15 amino acids. The chain's CDR3 is CASSISGAGANVLTF. The CDR3 nucleotides read TGTGCCAGTAGTATTTCAGGGGCCGGGGCCAACGTCCTGACTTTC.

The chain employs TRBV28 and TRBJ2-1; D possibly corresponds to TRBD2 (6 bases). Germline assignment: CDR1 MDHEN and CDR2 SYDVKM. V gave up 2 bases and J gave up 0 bases, with 14 bases separating them. This CDR3 comprises 17 residues. The CDR3 protein is CASSLELARPSYNEQFF. In nucleotides, the CDR3 is TGTGCCAGCAGTTTAGAGCTAGCGCGGCCCTCCTACAATGAGCAGTTCTTC. The full variable domain, in which reference TRBV28 and TRBJ2-1 provide the parts outside the CDR3, is DVKVTQSSRYLVKRTGEKVFLECVQDMDHENMFWYRQDPGLGLRLIYFSYDVKMKEKGDIPEGYSVSREKKERFSLILESASTNQTSMYLCASSLELARPSYNEQFFGPGTRLTVL.

Written as DNA, the CDR3 is TGTGCCACCCGGCTAGCACCGCCTGGGGGCTACACCTTC. This gives the protein CATRLAPPGGYTF. The V and J genes are TRBV6-5 and TRBJ1-2, with D hard to call. V gave up 10 bases and J gave up 8 bases, with 20 bases separating them. The CDR3 length is 13 residues. CDR1 and CDR2 from the germline V gene are MNHEY and SVGAGI.

The CDR3 DNA follows: TGCAGTGCTCACATGAACACTGAAGCTTTCTTT. This encodes CSAHMNTEAFF. The chain couples TRBV20-1 to TRBJ1-1, with D unclear. Germline CDR1 is DFQATT and CDR2 is SNEGSKA (reference sequence). V lost 5 bases, J lost 0 bases, and 4 bases lay in between. CDR3 length equals 11 residues.

The CDR3 region is CASSFSKGPYEQYF. As DNA, the CDR3 is TGTGCCAGCAGCTTTTCCAAGGGGCCCTACGAGCAGTACTTC. This chain links TRBV11-2 with TRBJ2-7; TRBD1 might be the D (5 bases). V lost 3 bases and J 2 bases, leaving 11 bases between the germline ends. CDR1 and CDR2 from the germline V gene are SGHAT and FQNNGV. The CDR3 consists of 14 residues. The variable domain in full, with the rest retrieved from reference TRBV11-2 and TRBJ2-7, is EAGVAQSPRYKIIEKRQSVAFWCNPISGHATLYWYQQILGQGPKLLIQFQNNGVVDDSQLPKDRFSAERLKGVDSTLKIQPAKLEDSAVYLCASSFSKGPYEQYFGPGTRLTVT.

This clone was picked up one time. This chain links TRBV11-2 with TRBJ1-6; D call uncertain. The CDR3 loop spans 14 amino acids. Per germline, CDR1 SGHAT and CDR2 FQNNGV. The V and J ends lost 3 bases and 9 bases respectively, with 12 bases between them. Here the CDR3 reads CASSFEWYGSPLHF. The CDR3 coding sequence is TGTGCCAGCAGCTTCGAGTGGTACGGTTCACCCCTCCACTTT.

The chain combines TRBV28 with TRBJ2-7; tentatively, D is TRBD2 (6 bases). The germline V and J ends were trimmed by 6 bases and 3 bases, with 15 bases remaining between them. Germline loops: CDR1 MDHEN, CDR2 SYDVKM. This CDR3 contains 14 residues. CDR3: CASSPTVGGYEQYF. CDR3 coding DNA: TGTGCCAGCAGCCCCACTGTCGGGGGCTACGAGCAGTACTTC.

The chain recombines TRBV2 with TRBJ2-3; TRBD2 aligns across 14 bases. The germline V gene encodes CDR1 SNHLY and CDR2 FYNNEI. The CDR3 is made up of 15 amino acids. With 5 bases clipped from V and 4 bases from J, the junction kept 2 bases outside the gene matches. The CDR3 loop is CASSKTSGGADTQYF. The CDR3 DNA is TGTGCCAGCAGTAAGACTAGCGGGGGGGCAGATACGCAGTATTTT.

The V call is TRBV4-1, the J call TRBJ2-1; weak D call: TRBD2 (5 bases). Germline V gene data show CDR1 as MGHRA and CDR2 as YSYEKL. V lost 0 bases and J lost 2, with 14 bases in between. The CDR3 loop spans 17 amino acids. The chain's CDR3 is CASSQDYGGPPYNEQFF. CDR3 bases: TGCGCCAGCAGCCAAGATTACGGCGGGCCTCCCTACAATGAGCAGTTCTTC.

The rearrangement uses TRBV24-1 and TRBJ2-1; D is possibly TRBD1 (6 bases). The CDR3 totals 15 residues. V lost 3 bases to trimming and J lost 1 base, with 9 bases between them. The germline gives CDR1 KGHDR, CDR2 SFDVKD. The CDR3: CATSDPQGSYNEQFF. In DNA, the CDR3 is TGTGCCACCAGTGATCCGCAGGGGTCCTACAATGAGCAGTTCTTC.

The V and J genes are TRBV5-1 and TRBJ1-1, with TRBD1 identical over 7 bases. The germline V gene encodes CDR1 SGHRS and CDR2 YFSETQ. The length of the CDR3 is 15 residues. J was trimmed by 0 bases and V by 0 bases; bases with no gene match: 2. In DNA, the CDR3 is TGCGCCAGCAGCTTGGCCGGGACAGTGAACACTGAAGCTTTCTTT. Amino acids: CASSLAGTVNTEAFF.

This chain links TRBV7-9 with TRBJ2-7; TRBD1 matches 11 bases. The CDR3 is 16 amino acids. Germline V gene sequence: CDR1 SEHNR, CDR2 FQNEAQ (reference sequence). The ends lost 5 bases at V and 4 bases at J; junction bases unmatched: 10. The CDR3: CASSPATGQGVYEQYF. The CDR3 DNA reads as TGTGCCAGCAGCCCAGCGACGGGACAGGGGGTATACGAGCAGTACTTC.

The chain employs TRBV7-9 and TRBJ2-3, with D perhaps matching TRBD1 (5 bases). V was trimmed by 4 bases and J by 2 bases, leaving 13 bases between them. The germline V gene encodes CDR1 SEHNR and CDR2 FQNEAQ (reference sequence). The CDR3 runs to 15 residues. CDR3 amino acids: CASSSLLQDTDTQYF. CDR3 nucleotide sequence: TGTGCCAGCAGCTCATTATTACAGGACACAGATACGCAGTATTTT.

This sequence joins TRBV12-5 and TRBJ1-5, with a tentative D call TRBD1 (6 bases). The V and J ends lost 9 bases and 0 bases respectively, with 27 bases between them. The CDR3 consists of 19 residues. From germline, CDR1 is LGHNT and CDR2 FRNRAP. CDR3 protein: CASLLPRTEGGYSNQPQHF. For the CDR3, the DNA is TGTGCTAGCTTACTGCCGCGGACAGAGGGGGGGTATAGCAATCAGCCCCAGCATTTT.

This chain connects TRBV27 to TRBJ2-7, with D unresolved. The CDR3 contains 14 residues. CDR1 is MNHEY, CDR2 SMNVEV, per germline (reference sequence). V was shortened by 1 base and J by 0 bases, with 7 bases between the two germline ends. The CDR3 DNA reads TGTGCCAGCAGTTTATTCTCGAGCTCCTACGAGCAGTACTTC. It yields the protein CASSLFSSSYEQYF.

This rearrangement joins TRBV23-1 to TRBJ1-1; tentatively, D is TRBD1 (5 bases). TRBV23-1 is given ORF status, its function remaining uncertain. This CDR3 spans 15 amino acids. V was pared by 6 bases and J by 8 bases, with 22 bases between. DNA for the CDR3: TGCGCCAGCAGACCCTTGGGGGGGTGCTCCTTAGAAGCTTTCTTT. This codes for CASRPLGGCSLEAFF.

The V gene is TRBV29-1, the J gene TRBJ1-6; 8 positions match TRBD1. The J segment lost 9 bases and the V segment lost 0 bases, leaving 4 bases of the junction unmatched. In germline, CDR1 is SQVTM, CDR2 ANQGSEA. The CDR3 has 14 amino acids. DNA for the CDR3: TGCAGCGTTGAAGAGGACAGGGAAGGTTCACCCCTCCACTTT. Translation: CSVEEDREGSPLHF.

V and J are TRBV3-1 (or the pseudogene TRBV3-2) and TRBJ2-7, with 9 bases matching TRBD2. This CDR3 is built from 17 residues. CDR1 is LGHDT, CDR2 YNNKEL, per germline (reference sequence). Trimming at V came to 3 bases and at J to 5 bases, leaving 14 bases not matched to a gene. The CDR3 sequence is CASSHGLRLADQNEQYF. CDR3 in DNA: TGTGCCAGCAGCCACGGGCTCCGACTAGCGGACCAGAACGAGCAGTACTTC.